This section outlines one TCR beta chain sequence together with its context. Germline V lookup: CDR1 LGHNA, CDR2 YSLEER. Trimming took 0 bases from V and 5 from J, leaving 10 bases between them. The CDR3 is 15 residues long. This entry comes from a study of T cell changes during pregnancy in multiple sclerosis. Data came from immunoSEQ multiplex PCR; TCRdb stores just in-frame clones and leaves some out. The table lists around 50,000 clones, around 92% of them singletons. This sequence joins TRBV4-3 and TRBJ1-4, with D possibly being TRBD1 (5 bases). The clonotype comes from a female donor in good health, enrolled as a control in a pregnancy study. Specimen: CD4+ T cells from peripheral blood mononuclear cells, collected after pregnancy. The CDR3 DNA follows: TGCGCCAGCAGCCAAGATCAGGGCAGGAATGAAAAACTGTTTTTT. Protein product: CASSQDQGRNEKLFF.